The next 3 T cell receptor beta chains were all read from a single sample in a study of OX40 agonist ivuxolimab in advanced cancers. Library generation was performed with the immunoSEQ multiplex PCR assay. Held by TCRdb, this immuneACCESS table contains in-frame sequences only and omits some clones. Under half of the omission traces to an unresolved V gene where checked; the cause of the rest is unknown. A total of some 100,000 clones appear in this sample, about nine tenths of them only once. The ten most abundant clones make up more than 0.25% of the sample. The specimen comprised CD4+ or CD8+ T cells sorted from blood, sampled in a trial of the OX40 agonist ivuxolimab. These receptor sequences come from an adult with an advanced solid tumor such as melanoma, head and neck, liver or kidney cancer.

The chain is built from TRBV13 and TRBJ2-3; the match to TRBD2 covers 13 bases. Germline loops: CDR1 PRHDT, CDR2 FYEKMQ (reference sequence). The junction had 6 bases not matched to a gene; V was cut back by 5 bases and J by 4 bases. CDR3 length: 16 residues. CDR3 DNA sequence: TGTGCCAGCAGCCTACGGACTAGCGGGAGCTCAGATACGCAGTATTTT. Protein product: CASSLRTSGSSDTQYF. The complete variable domain, with remaining parts taken from reference TRBV13 and TRBJ2-3, reads AAGVIQSPRHLIKEKRETATLKCYPIPRHDTVYWYQQGPGQDPQFLISFYEKMQSDKGSIPDRFSAQQFSDYHSELNMSSLELGDSALYFCASSLRTSGSSDTQYFGPGTRLTVL.

This clone occurred once. The rearrangement links TRBV19 to TRBJ2-1, with D perhaps matching TRBD2 (5 bases). The CDR3 totals 16 residues. V dropped 3 bases and J dropped 0 bases, with 12 bases sitting between them. CDR1 is LNHDA and CDR2 is SQIVND in the germline V gene (reference sequence). CDR3 region: CASSIMSLASYNEQFF. For the CDR3, the DNA is TGTGCCAGTAGTATTATGTCGCTAGCCTCCTACAATGAGCAGTTCTTC.

This chain links TRBV7-9 with TRBJ2-1, with TRBD1 matching 7 bases. V shed 2 bases, J shed 7 bases, and the junction held 20 bases outside the gene matches. The germline CDR1 and CDR2 sequences are SEHNR and FQNEAQ (reference sequence). The CDR3 has 19 amino acids. The CDR3 bases are TGTGCCAGCAGCTTATACAGGGGCTTAAACGTGGGGAGACGGAATGAGCAGTTCTTC. Translation gives CASSLYRGLNVGRRNEQFF. The full variable domain, rest sourced from reference TRBV7-9 and TRBJ2-1, is DTGVSQNPRHKITKRGQNVTFRCDPISEHNRLYWYRQTLGQGPEFLTYFQNEAQLEKSRLLSDRFSAERPKGSFSTLEIQRTEQGDSAMYLCASSLYRGLNVGRRNEQFFGPGTRLTVL.